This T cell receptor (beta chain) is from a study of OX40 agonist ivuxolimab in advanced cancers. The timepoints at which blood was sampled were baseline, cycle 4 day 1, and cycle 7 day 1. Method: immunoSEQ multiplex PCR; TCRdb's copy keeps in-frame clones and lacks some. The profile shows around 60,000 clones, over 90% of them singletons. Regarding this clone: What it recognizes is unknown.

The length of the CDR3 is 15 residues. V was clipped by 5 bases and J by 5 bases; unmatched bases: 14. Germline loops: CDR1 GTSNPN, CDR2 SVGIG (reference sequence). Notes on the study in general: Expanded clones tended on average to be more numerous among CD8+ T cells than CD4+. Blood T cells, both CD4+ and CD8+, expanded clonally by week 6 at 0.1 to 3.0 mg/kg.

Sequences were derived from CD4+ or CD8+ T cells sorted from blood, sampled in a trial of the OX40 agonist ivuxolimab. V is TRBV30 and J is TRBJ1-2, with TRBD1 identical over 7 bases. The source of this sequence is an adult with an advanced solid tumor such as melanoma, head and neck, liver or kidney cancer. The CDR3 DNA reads TGTGCCTGGGGACCCCAACTTCAACAGGGGTATGGCTACACCTTC. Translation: CAWGPQLQQGYGYTF.